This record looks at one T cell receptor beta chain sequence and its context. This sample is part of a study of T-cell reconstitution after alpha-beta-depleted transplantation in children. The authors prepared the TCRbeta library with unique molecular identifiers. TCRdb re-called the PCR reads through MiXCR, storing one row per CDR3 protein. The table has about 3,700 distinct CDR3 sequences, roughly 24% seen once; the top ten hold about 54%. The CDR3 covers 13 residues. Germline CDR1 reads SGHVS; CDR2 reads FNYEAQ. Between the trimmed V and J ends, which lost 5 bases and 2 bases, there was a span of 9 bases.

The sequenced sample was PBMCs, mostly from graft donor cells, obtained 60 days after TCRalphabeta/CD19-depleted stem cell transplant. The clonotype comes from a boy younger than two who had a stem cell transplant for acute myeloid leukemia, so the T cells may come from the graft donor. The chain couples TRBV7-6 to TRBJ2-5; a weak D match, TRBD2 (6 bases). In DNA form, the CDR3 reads TGTGCCAGCAGCCTAGGGACTCAAGAGACCCAGTACTTC. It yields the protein CASSLGTQETQYF.